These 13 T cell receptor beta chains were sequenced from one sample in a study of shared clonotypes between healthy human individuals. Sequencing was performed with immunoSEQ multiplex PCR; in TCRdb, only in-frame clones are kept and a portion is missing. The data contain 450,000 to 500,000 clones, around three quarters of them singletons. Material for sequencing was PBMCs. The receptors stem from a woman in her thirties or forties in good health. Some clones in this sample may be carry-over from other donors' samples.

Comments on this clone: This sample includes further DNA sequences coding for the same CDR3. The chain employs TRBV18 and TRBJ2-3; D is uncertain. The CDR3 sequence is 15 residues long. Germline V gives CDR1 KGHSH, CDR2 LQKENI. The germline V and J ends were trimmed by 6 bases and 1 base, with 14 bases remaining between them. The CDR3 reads CASSEQPSRTDTQYF. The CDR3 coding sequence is TGTGCCAGCTCGGAACAACCCTCCCGCACAGATACGCAGTATTTT.

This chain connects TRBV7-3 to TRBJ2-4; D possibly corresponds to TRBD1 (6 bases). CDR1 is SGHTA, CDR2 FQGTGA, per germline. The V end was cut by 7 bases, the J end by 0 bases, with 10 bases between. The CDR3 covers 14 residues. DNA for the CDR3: TGTGCCAGCACCACAGGGCTAGCCAAAAACATTCAGTACTTC. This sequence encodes CASTTGLAKNIQYF.

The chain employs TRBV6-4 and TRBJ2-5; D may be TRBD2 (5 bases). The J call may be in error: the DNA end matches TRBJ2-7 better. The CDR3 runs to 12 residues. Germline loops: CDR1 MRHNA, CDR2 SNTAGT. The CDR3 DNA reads TGTGCCAGCAGCTCTAGCAATCACGAGCAGTACTTC. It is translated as CASSSSNHEQYF.

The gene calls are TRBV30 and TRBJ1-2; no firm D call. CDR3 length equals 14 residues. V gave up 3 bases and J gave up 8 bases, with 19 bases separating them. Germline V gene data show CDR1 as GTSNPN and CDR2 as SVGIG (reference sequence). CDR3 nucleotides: TGTGCCTGGAGCCCCCATTCCATCTCAAAGGGCTACACCTTC. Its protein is CAWSPHSISKGYTF.

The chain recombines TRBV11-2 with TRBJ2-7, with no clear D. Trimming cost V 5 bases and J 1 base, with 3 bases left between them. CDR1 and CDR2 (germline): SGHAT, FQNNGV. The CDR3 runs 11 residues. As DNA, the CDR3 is TGTGCCAGCAGCCCGTCCTACGAGCAGTACTTC. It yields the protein CASSPSYEQYF.

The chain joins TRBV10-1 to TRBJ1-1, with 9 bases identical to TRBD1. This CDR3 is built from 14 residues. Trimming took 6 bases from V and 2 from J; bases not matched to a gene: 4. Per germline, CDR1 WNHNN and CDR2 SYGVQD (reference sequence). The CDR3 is CASSRDRVNTEAFF. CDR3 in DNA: TGCGCCAGCAGCCGGGACAGGGTCAACACTGAAGCTTTCTTT.

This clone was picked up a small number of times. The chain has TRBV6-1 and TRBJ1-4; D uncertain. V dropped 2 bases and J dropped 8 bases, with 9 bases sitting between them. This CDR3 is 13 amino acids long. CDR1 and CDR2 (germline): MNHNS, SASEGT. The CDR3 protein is CASSEWGGEKLFF. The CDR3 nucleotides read TGTGCCAGCAGTGAATGGGGAGGAGAAAAACTGTTTTTT.

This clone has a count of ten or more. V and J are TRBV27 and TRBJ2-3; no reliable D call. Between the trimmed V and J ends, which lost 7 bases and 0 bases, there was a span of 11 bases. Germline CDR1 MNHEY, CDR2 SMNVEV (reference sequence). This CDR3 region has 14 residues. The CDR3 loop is CASKYRGSTDTQYF. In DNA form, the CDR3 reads TGTGCCAGCAAATACAGAGGCAGCACAGATACGCAGTATTTT.

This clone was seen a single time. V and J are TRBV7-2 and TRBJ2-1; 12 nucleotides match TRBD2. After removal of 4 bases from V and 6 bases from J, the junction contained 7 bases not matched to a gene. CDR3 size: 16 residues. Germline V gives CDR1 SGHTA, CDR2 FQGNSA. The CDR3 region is CASSSTSGRWGNEQFF. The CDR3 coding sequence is TGTGCCAGCAGCTCTACTAGCGGGAGGTGGGGCAATGAGCAGTTCTTC.

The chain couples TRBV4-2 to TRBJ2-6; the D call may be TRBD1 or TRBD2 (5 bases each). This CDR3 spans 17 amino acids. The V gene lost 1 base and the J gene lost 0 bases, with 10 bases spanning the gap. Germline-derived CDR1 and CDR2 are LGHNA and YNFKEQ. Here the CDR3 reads CASSQGDGPSGANVLTF. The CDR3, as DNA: TGTGCCAGCAGCCAAGGGGACGGACCCTCTGGGGCCAACGTCCTGACTTTC.

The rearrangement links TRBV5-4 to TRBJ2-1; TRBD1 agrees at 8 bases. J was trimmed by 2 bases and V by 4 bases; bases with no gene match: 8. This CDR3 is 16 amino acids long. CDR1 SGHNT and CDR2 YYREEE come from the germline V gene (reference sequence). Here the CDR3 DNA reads TGTGCCAGCAGCACGGCAGGGGGCTCAACCTACAATGAGCAGTTCTTC. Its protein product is CASSTAGGSTYNEQFF.

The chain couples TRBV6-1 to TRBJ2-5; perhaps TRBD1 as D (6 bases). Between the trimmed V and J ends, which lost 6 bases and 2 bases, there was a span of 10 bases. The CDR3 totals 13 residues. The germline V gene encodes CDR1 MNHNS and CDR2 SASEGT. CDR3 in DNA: TGTGCCAGCAGACGGACAGCACAAGAGACCCAGTACTTC. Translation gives CASRRTAQETQYF.

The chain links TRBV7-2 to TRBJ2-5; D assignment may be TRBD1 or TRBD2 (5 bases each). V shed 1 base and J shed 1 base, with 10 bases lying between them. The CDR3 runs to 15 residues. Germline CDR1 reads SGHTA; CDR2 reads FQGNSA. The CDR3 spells CASSLGGSGQETQYF. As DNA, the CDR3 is TGTGCCAGCAGCTTAGGGGGGAGCGGCCAAGAGACCCAGTACTTC.